Below, 5 T cell receptor beta chains from the same sample are listed, as sequenced in a study of blood T cell repertoires in COVID-19. Clones were sequenced by immunoSEQ multiplex PCR, and TCRdb holds only the in-frame ones, with some missing. The repertoire has over 450,000 clones, less than 90% of them found once; the top ten carry under 8.5%. The sample taken for sequencing was peripheral blood. These TCRs come from a woman aged 45-60 years with COVID-19, enrolled during active disease.

V is TRBV9 and J is TRBJ2-3; no firm D call. In germline, CDR1 is SGDLS, CDR2 YYNGEE. The V gene lost 0 bases and the J gene lost 2 bases, with 7 bases spanning the gap. This CDR3 is built from 14 residues. CDR3 DNA: TGTGCCAGCAGCGTAGTCGCGGCCACAGATACGCAGTATTTT. Residues: CASSVVAATDTQYF.

The chain carries TRBV28 and TRBJ2-3; 7 bases fit TRBD1. The germline CDR1 and CDR2 sequences are MDHEN and SYDVKM. The V segment lost 5 bases and the J segment 3 bases; nucleotides outside the gene matches: 8. This CDR3 has 15 residues. DNA of the CDR3: TGTGCCAGCAGTCCAACCACAGGGGTAACAGATACGCAGTATTTT. Residues: CASSPTTGVTDTQYF.

This chain links TRBV11-2 with TRBJ2-2; tentatively, D is TRBD2 (5 bases). CDR1 is SGHAT and CDR2 is FQNNGV in the germline V gene. The CDR3 length is 16 residues. Between the trimmed V and J ends, which lost 5 bases and 6 bases, there was a span of 19 bases. The CDR3: CASSQPSRVDSGELFF. CDR3 DNA sequence: TGTGCCAGCAGCCAACCGTCGAGAGTGGACTCCGGGGAGCTGTTTTTT.

The rearrangement links TRBV20-1 to TRBJ1-4, with unresolved D. The CDR3 spans 17 residues. In germline, CDR1 is DFQATT, CDR2 SNEGSKA (reference sequence). The germline V and J ends were trimmed by 3 bases and 6 bases, with 23 bases remaining between them. CDR3 DNA: TGCAGTGCTAGTGTAGGCTTAATGCGGAGGGAGGATGAAAAACTGTTTTTT. Residues: CSASVGLMRREDEKLFF.

The rearrangement links TRBV5-8 to TRBJ2-7; TRBD2 matches at 11 bases. The trim removed 0 bases at V and 3 bases at J, leaving 11 bases unmatched. This CDR3 is 18 amino acids long. Germline V lookup: CDR1 SGHTS, CDR2 YDEGEE. Written as DNA, the CDR3 is TGTGCCAGCAGCTTGGAAGTTGTCGATCTAGCGGGGGGCTACGAGCAGTACTTC. It is translated as CASSLEVVDLAGGYEQYF.